The clone carrying this TCR beta chain is classed as medium-sized (0.01 to 0.1%). Germline CDR1 reads LNHDA; CDR2 reads SQIVND (reference sequence). V was cut by 6 bases and J by 0 bases, with 9 bases left in between. The CDR3 covers 13 residues. The data derive from a study of OX40 agonist ivuxolimab in advanced cancers. Study in general: The mean age was roughly 60 years, ranging from about 23 to 85, with about 87% of participants male.

The method was immunoSEQ multiplex PCR; TCRdb's version includes in-frame clones alone and lacks a portion of them. Of approximately 15,000 clones in the sample, under 80% were seen once. The clonotype originates from an adult with an advanced solid tumor such as melanoma, head and neck, liver or kidney cancer. This material consisted of CD4+ or CD8+ T cells sorted from blood, taken in a trial of the OX40 agonist ivuxolimab. The gene calls are TRBV19 and TRBJ2-7; D remains unclear. Here the CDR3 reads CASRGGISYEQYF. The CDR3 DNA reads TGTGCCAGTAGAGGTGGGATCTCCTACGAGCAGTACTTC.